This T cell receptor (beta chain) was sequenced for a study of T-cell memory formation after mild COVID-19. Findings and limits, study-wide: Later expanders leaned CD4+, whereas day 15 to 85 contracting clones were balanced CD4/CD8. For contracting clones, CD4+ ones sat mainly in CM and EM, CD8+ in EMRA. Pre-infection memory carried some responding clones, suggesting that cross-reactive memory joined.

TCR alpha and TCR beta cDNA libraries carrying sample barcodes and UMIs were produced by 5'RACE using constant-segment primers. TCRdb fed the 5' RACE reads into MiXCR, producing one record per CDR3 protein. Altogether some 320,000 distinct CDR3 sequences are present, 14% being singletons, with the ten largest covering 21%. This CDR3 is 15 amino acids long. The ends lost 5 bases at V and 5 bases at J; junction bases unmatched: 9. In germline, CDR1 is SNHLY, CDR2 FYNNEI. This clonotype has just a few counts. What it recognizes is unknown. Source material: PBMCs or a T cell subset sorted from them (not recorded which). The chain combines TRBV2 with TRBJ1-1, with 9 bases identical to TRBD1. This receptor was taken from a man aged 18 to 30 who had mild COVID-19 (a few samples of this study predate the infection). Cell type and time point are not known. For the CDR3, the DNA is TGTGCCAGCAGTTCCGAGGGACAGGGCATGACTGAAGCTTTCTTT. Translated: CASSSEGQGMTEAFF.